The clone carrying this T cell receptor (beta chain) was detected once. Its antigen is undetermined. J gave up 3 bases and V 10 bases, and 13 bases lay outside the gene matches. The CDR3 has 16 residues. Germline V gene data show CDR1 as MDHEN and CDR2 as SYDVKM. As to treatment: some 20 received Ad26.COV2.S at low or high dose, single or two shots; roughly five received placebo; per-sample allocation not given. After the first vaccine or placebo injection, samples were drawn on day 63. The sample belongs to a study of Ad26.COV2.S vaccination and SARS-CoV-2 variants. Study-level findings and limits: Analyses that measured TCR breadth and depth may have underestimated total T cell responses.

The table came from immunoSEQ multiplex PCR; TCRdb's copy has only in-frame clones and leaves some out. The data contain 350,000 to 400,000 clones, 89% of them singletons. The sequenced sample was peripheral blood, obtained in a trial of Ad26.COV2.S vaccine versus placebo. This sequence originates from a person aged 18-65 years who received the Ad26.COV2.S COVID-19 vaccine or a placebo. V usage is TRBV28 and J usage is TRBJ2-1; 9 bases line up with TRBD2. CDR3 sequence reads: CAIAVTSGTGYNEQFF. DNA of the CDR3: TGTGCCATCGCCGTGACTAGCGGTACCGGCTACAATGAGCAGTTCTTC. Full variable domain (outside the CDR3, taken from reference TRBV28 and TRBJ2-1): DVKVTQSSRYLVKRTGEKVFLECVQDMDHENMFWYRQDPGLGLRLIYFSYDVKMKEKGDIPEGYSVSREKKERFSLILESASTNQTSMYLCAIAVTSGTGYNEQFFGPGTRLTVL.